The 5 T cell receptor beta chains below come from one sample, sequenced in a study of blood T cell repertoires in COVID-19 (TCRdb year 2020). Library construction relied on the immunoSEQ multiplex PCR assay. TCRdb limited this immuneACCESS table to in-frame rearrangements with V and J called. A share of clones is missing; checked studies link under half to unresolved V genes, and the rest is unexplained. The sample table holds about 220,000 clones, of which about four fifths were seen once. Clones ranked in the top ten supply around 3.5% of the sample. The sequencing sample was made of PBMCs or T cells enriched from blood (not recorded which). These receptors all stem from a woman between 35 and 50 years old who had been exposed to COVID-19.

Comments on this clone: The junction shows a germline mismatch at one end, possibly a read error. V usage is TRBV2 and J usage is TRBJ2-7, with D possibly being TRBD1 (6 bases). The CDR3 sequence is 13 residues long. The germline V gene has CDR1 SNHLY and CDR2 FYNNEI. The CDR3 nucleotides read TGTGCCAGCAGTGACAGGGGATCCTCCGAGCAGTACTTC. Translation: CASSDRGSSEQYF.

The chain has TRBV6-2 or TRBV6-3 and TRBJ2-5; 10 nucleotides agree with TRBD2. V was pared by 5 bases and J by 3 bases, with 3 bases of the junction left unmatched. Germline V gene data show CDR1 as MNHEY and CDR2 as SVGEGT. The CDR3 extends over 14 amino acids. The CDR3 DNA is TGTGCCAGCAGTCATACTAGCGGGGAAGAGACCCAGTACTTC. It yields the protein CASSHTSGEETQYF.

The gene calls are TRBV11-2 and TRBJ1-1, with D hard to call. The V gene's germline CDR1 is SGHAT and CDR2 FQNNGV. The ends were cut back, 6 bases at V and 9 bases at J, with 14 bases in the middle. The CDR3 is 12 residues long. The CDR3 is CASRPNQDKAFF. The CDR3 coding sequence is TGTGCCAGCAGACCCAACCAGGATAAAGCTTTCTTT.

This chain uses TRBV9 with TRBJ2-7; no firm D call. The CDR3 runs 13 residues. From germline, CDR1 is SGDLS and CDR2 YYNGEE. The germline V and J ends were trimmed by 0 bases and 2 bases, with 6 bases remaining between them. Written as DNA, the CDR3 is TGTGCCAGCAGCGTAGGAGACACCTACGAGCAGTACTTC. Translation: CASSVGDTYEQYF.

This clone was recorded only once. In DNA form, the CDR3 reads TGTGCCAGCAGCCGAACTAGCGGGGGGGCAGGTGAGCAGTTCTTC. This codes for CASSRTSGGAGEQFF. This sequence joins TRBV11-3 and TRBJ2-1, with 13 bases identical to TRBD2. CDR3 size: 15 residues. CDR1 and CDR2 (germline): SGHNT, YENEEA. V lost 5 bases to trimming and J lost 9 bases; unmatched junction nucleotides: 7.